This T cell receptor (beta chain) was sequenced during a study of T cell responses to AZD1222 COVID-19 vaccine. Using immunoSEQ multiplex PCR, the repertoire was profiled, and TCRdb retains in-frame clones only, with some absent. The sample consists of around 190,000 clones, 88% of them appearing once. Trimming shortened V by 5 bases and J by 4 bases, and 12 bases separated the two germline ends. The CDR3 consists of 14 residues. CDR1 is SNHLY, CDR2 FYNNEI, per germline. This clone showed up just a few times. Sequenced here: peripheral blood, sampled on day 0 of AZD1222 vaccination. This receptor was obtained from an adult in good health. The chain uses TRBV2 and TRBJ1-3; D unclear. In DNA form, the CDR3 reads TGTGCCAGCAGTTTGCCCGGGTTGGGAAACACCATATATTTT. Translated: CASSLPGLGNTIYF.